The 10 T cell receptor beta chains presented below share a single source sample, sequenced in a study of Graves' ophthalmopathy and Graves' hyperthyroidism. RNA transcripts provided the template for amplifying TCR beta CDR3 regions. RT-PCR was first run with HTBI primers, then multiplex PCR in a second round. TCRdb itself ran the multiplex PCR reads through MiXCR, one entry per CDR3 protein. This sample has hundreds of thousands of distinct CDR3 sequences, with about a fifth found just once. Sequencing input: peripheral blood. These receptors were taken from a woman aged 18-29 years with stable Graves' hyperthyroidism. Some clones in this sample may be carry-over from other donors' samples.

This clonotype was recorded many times. The chain links TRBV29-1 to TRBJ1-2, with 8 positions matching TRBD1. The germline CDR1 and CDR2 sequences are SQVTM and ANQGSEA. This CDR3 comprises 13 residues. Unmatched junction bases numbered 7, after V lost 5 bases and J lost 5 bases. The chain's CDR3 is CSVRTGTPYGYTF. CDR3 nucleotides: TGCAGCGTTCGGACAGGGACCCCTTATGGCTACACCTTC.

This clonotype was counted only a few times. One end of the junction is discordant with germline, which a read error may explain. The genes are TRBV5-1 and TRBJ2-1; D assignment may be TRBD1 or TRBD2 (5 bases each). The CDR3 is 15 amino acids. Germline V gene data show CDR1 as SGHRS and CDR2 as YFSETQ. The CDR3 region is CASSLDGTVYNEKFF. CDR3 nucleotide sequence: TGCGCCAGCAGCTTGGATGGGACGGTCTACAATGAGAAGTTCTTC.

This clonotype was recorded at least ten times. In nucleotides, the CDR3 is TGTGCCAGCAGTCACGGGACAGGGGAGGCTGAAGCTTTCTTT. Protein: CASSHGTGEAEAFF. The chain joins TRBV7-9 to TRBJ1-1, with TRBD1 matching 10 bases. The V and J ends lost 6 bases and 6 bases, in that order; junction bases with no gene match: 7. The germline gives CDR1 SEHNR, CDR2 FQNEAQ (reference sequence). This CDR3 is built from 14 residues.

This clonotype was recorded many times. The chain employs TRBV12-3 or TRBV12-4 and TRBJ1-2; 8 nucleotides match TRBD1. This CDR3 is built from 14 residues. After removal of 5 bases from V and 8 bases from J, the junction contained 10 bases not matched to a gene. The CDR3: CASSNLYRGYGYTF. CDR3 DNA: TGTGCCAGCAGTAATTTGTACAGGGGGTACGGCTACACCTTC.

The rearrangement links TRBV12-3 or TRBV12-4 to TRBJ1-2, with 8 bases matching TRBD1. This CDR3 has 17 residues. The J segment lost 5 bases and the V segment lost 4 bases, leaving 15 bases of the junction unmatched. CDR3 residues: CASSSELDRVRRYGYTF. The DNA of the CDR3 is TGTGCCAGCAGTTCCGAACTGGACAGGGTACGACGGTATGGCTACACCTTC.

This chain links TRBV7-2 with TRBJ2-7; maybe TRBD1 (6 bases). This CDR3 comprises 13 residues. Trimming left V 6 bases short and J 1 base short, with 10 bases between. Per the germline V gene, CDR1 is SGHTA and CDR2 is FQGNSA. Here the CDR3 DNA reads TGTGCCAGCAGGATGGACAGTTCCTACGAGCAGTACTTC. Its protein is CASRMDSSYEQYF.

Ten or more counts support this clonotype. The chain uses TRBV10-3 and TRBJ2-7; 7 bases are a match to TRBD1. CDR1 and CDR2 from the germline V gene are ENHRY and SYGVKD. The CDR3 is 14 residues long. V trimming: 1 base; J trimming: 4 bases; junction bases outside the gene matches: 4. CDR3 sequence (DNA): TGTGCCATCAGTGAGTTAACAGGGGCGTACGAGCAGTACTTC. Translating gives CAISELTGAYEQYF.

This clonotype was recorded at least ten times. A clone one base away is much larger, so this may be a read error. The chain combines TRBV12-3 or TRBV12-4 with TRBJ1-1; D possibly corresponds to TRBD1 (5 bases). The CDR3 covers 10 residues. The CDR3 protein is CASRDTGAFF. DNA for the CDR3: TGTGCCAGCAGGGACACTGGAGCTTTCTTT.

This clonotype was counted only a few times. The rearrangement uses TRBV28 and TRBJ2-7, with a tentative D call TRBD2 (6 bases). CDR3 length: 14 residues. Trimming left V 2 bases short and J 5 bases short, with 13 bases between. CDR1 and CDR2 (germline): MDHEN, SYDVKM. The CDR3 spells CASSLVGEVDEQYF. In DNA, the CDR3 is TGTGCCAGCAGTTTAGTAGGGGAGGTGGACGAGCAGTACTTC.

This clonotype was seen repeatedly, ten times or more. The chain's CDR3 is CASSFGPGANVLTF. The CDR3 DNA follows: TGTGCCAGCAGTTTCGGCCCTGGGGCCAACGTCCTGACTTTC. The chain couples TRBV12-3 or TRBV12-4 to TRBJ2-6; no clear D gene. V lost 3 bases and J lost 2, with 5 bases in between. The CDR3 consists of 14 residues.